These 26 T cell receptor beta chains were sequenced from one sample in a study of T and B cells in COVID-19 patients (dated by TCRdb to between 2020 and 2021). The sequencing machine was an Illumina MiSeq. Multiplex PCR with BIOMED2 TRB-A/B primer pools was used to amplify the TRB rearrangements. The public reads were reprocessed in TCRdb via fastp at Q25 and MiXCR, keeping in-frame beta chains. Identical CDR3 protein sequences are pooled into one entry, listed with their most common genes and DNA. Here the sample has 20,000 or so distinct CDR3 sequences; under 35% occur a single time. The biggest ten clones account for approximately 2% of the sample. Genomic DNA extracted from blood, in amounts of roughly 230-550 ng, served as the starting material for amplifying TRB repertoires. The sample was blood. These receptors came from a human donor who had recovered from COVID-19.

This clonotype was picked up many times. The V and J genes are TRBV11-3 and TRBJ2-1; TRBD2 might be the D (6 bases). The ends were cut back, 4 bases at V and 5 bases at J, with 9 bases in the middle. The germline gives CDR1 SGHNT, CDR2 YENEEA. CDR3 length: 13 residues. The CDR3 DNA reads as TGTGCCAGCAGCTCGGGACTGAACAATGAGCAGTTCTTC. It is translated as CASSSGLNNEQFF.

In DNA form, the CDR3 reads TGTGCCAGCAGCTTACGGGGGGCCCTAAATTCACCCCTCCACTTT. Its translation: CASSLRGALNSPLHF. This chain links TRBV11-2 with TRBJ1-6; tentatively, D is TRBD1 (6 bases). Between the trimmed V and J ends, which lost 2 bases and 7 bases, there was a span of 12 bases. Germline lookup yields CDR1 SGHAT and CDR2 FQNNGV. The CDR3 contains 15 residues.

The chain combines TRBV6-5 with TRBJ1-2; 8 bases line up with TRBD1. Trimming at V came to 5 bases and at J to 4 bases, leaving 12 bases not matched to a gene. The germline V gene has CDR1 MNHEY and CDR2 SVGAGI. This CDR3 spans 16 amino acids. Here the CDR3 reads CASSESTPGTGYGYTF. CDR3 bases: TGTGCCAGCAGTGAGTCGACTCCTGGGACAGGCTATGGCTACACCTTC.

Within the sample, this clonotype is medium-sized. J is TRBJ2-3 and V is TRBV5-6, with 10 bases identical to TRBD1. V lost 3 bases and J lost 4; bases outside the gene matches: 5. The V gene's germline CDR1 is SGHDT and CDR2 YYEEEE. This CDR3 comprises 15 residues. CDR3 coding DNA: TGTGCCAGCAGCTCGACAGGGGGCGGGTCAGATACGCAGTATTTT. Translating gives CASSSTGGGSDTQYF.

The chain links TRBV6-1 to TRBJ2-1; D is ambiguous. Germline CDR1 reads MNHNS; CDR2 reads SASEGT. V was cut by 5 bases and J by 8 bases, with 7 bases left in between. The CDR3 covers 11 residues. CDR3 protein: CASSYMDEQFF. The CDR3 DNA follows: TGTGCCAGCAGTTACATGGATGAGCAGTTCTTC.

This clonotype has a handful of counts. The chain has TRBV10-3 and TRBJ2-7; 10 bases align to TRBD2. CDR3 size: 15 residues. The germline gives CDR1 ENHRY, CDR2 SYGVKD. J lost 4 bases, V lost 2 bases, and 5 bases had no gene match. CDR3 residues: CAISERGTSAYEQYF. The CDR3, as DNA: TGTGCCATCAGTGAGCGTGGGACTAGCGCGTACGAGCAGTACTTC.

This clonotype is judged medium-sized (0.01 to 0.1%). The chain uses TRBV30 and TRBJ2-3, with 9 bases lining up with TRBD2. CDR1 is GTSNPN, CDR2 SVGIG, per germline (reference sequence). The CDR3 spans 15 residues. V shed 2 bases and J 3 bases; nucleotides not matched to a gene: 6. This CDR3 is CAWSRGGAGTDTQYF. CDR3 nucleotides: TGTGCCTGGAGTCGCGGGGGGGCCGGTACAGATACGCAGTATTTT.

Here the CDR3 DNA reads TGCAGTGCTATTCCCCCACAGGGATTAGGAGAAAAACTGTTTTTT. Encoded protein: CSAIPPQGLGEKLFF. The rearrangement uses TRBV20-1 and TRBJ1-4, with D possibly TRBD1 on 6 matching bases. Trimming left V 4 bases short and J 8 bases short, with 20 bases between. CDR3 length: 15 residues. Per germline, CDR1 DFQATT and CDR2 SNEGSKA (reference sequence).

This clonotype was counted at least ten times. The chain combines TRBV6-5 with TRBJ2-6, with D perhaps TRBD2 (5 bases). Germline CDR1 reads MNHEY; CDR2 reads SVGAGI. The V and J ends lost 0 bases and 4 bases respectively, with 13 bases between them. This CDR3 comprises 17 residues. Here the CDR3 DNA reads TGTGCCAGCAGTTACTCGAGCGGCGGTTTCGGGGCCAACGTCCTGACTTTC. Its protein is CASSYSSGGFGANVLTF.

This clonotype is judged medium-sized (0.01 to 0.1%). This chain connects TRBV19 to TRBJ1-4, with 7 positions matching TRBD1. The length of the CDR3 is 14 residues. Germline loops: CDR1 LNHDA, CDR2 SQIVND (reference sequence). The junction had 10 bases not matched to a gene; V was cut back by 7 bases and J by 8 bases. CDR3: CASNVQGFGEKLFF. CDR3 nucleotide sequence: TGTGCCAGTAACGTACAGGGGTTCGGGGAAAAACTGTTTTTT.

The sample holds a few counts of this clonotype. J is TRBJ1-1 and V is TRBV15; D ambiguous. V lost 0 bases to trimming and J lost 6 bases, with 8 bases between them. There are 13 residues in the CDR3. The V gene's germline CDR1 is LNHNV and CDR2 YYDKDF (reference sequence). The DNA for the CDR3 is TGTGCCACCAGCAGAGATTACGCAGCTGAAGCTTTCTTT. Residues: CATSRDYAAEAFF.

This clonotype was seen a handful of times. CDR3: CASSLPPGNEQFF. The CDR3 DNA reads as TGTGCCAGCAGTCTCCCCCCAGGGAATGAGCAGTTCTTC. The V gene is TRBV12-3 or TRBV12-4, the J gene TRBJ2-1, with a weak D call TRBD1 (5 bases). This CDR3 spans 13 amino acids. Trimming pared 5 bases from V and 7 bases from J, leaving 12 bases between.

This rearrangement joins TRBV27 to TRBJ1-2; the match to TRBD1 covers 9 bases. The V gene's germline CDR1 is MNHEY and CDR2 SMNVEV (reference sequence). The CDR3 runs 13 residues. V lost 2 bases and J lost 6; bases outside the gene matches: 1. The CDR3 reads CASSLGTGNGYTF. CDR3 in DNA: TGTGCCAGCAGTTTAGGGACAGGGAATGGCTACACCTTC.

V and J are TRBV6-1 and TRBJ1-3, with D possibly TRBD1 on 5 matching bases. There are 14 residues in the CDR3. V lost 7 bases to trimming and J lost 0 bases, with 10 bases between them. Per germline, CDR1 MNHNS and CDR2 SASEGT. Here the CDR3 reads CASTPGVSGNTIYF. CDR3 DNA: TGTGCCAGCACCCCGGGGGTCTCTGGAAACACCATATATTTT.

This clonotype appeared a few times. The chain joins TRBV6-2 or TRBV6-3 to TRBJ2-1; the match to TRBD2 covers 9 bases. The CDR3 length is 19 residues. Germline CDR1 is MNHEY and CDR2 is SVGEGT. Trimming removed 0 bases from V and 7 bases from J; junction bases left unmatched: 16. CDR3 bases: TGTGCCAGCAGTTACTCGGCGACAGGGTTTAGCGGGGGCGGGAATGAGCAGTTCTTC. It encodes CASSYSATGFSGGGNEQFF.

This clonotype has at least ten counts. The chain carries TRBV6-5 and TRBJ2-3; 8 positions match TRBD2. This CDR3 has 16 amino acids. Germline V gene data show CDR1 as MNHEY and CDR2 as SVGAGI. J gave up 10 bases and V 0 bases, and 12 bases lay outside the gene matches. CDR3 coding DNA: TGTGCCAGCAGTTACTCGAAGGGCCAGCGGGGGATTTCGCAGTATTTT. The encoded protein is CASSYSKGQRGISQYF.

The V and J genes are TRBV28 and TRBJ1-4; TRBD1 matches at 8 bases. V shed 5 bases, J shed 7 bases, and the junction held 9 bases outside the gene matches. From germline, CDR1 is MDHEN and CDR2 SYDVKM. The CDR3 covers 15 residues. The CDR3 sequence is CASSRQQGGSEKLFF. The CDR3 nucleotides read TGTGCCAGCAGTCGACAACAGGGGGGAAGTGAAAAACTGTTTTTT.

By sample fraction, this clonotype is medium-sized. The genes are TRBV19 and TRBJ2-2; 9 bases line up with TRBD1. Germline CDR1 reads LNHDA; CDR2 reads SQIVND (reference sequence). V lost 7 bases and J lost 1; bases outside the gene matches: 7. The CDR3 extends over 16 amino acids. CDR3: CASKPTGGMNTGELFF. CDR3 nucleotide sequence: TGTGCCAGTAAACCGACAGGGGGAATGAACACCGGGGAGCTGTTTTTT.

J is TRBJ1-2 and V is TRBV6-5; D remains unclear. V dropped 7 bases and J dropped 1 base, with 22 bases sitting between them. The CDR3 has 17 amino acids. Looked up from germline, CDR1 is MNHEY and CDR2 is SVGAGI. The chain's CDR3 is CASTPSSSDYYNYGYTF. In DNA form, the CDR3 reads TGTGCCAGCACCCCCAGCTCTTCGGACTATTATAACTATGGCTACACCTTC.

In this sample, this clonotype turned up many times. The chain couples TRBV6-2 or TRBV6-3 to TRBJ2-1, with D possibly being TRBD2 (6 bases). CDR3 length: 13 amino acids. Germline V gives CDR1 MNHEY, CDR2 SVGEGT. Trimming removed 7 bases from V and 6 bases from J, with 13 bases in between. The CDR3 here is CASTGGGSNEQFF. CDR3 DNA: TGTGCCAGCACAGGTGGGGGGAGCAATGAGCAGTTCTTC.

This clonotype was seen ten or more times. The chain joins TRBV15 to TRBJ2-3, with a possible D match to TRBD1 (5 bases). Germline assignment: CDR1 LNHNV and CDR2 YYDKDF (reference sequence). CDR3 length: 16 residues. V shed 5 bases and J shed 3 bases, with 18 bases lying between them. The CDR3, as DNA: TGTGCCACCAGCCCGCTGACAGCGAGTAGGACAGATACGCAGTATTTT. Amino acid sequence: CATSPLTASRTDTQYF.

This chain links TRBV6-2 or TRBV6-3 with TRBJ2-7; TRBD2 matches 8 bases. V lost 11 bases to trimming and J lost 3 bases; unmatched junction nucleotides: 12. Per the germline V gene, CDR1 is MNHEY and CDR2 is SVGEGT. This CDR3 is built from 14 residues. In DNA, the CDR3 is TGTGCCGGGGGGAGAGCGGGGGATTACTACGAGCAGTACTTC. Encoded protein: CAGGRAGDYYEQYF.

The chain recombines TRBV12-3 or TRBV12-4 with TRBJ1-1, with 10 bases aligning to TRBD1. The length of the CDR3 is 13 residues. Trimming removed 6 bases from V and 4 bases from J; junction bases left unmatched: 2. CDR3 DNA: TGTGCCAGCAGCAGGGACAGGGGCACTGAAGCTTTCTTT. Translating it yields CASSRDRGTEAFF.

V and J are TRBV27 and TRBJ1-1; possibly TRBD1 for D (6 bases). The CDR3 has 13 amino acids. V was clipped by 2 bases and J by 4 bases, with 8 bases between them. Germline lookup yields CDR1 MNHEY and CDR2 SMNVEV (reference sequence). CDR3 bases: TGTGCCAGCAGTTTAGGGGGGCCCACTGAAGCTTTCTTT. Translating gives CASSLGGPTEAFF.

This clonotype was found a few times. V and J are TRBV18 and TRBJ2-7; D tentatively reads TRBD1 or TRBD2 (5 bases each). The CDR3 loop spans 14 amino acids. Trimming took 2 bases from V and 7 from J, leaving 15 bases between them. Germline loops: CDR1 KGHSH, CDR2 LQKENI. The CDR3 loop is CASSPGTVEGEQYF. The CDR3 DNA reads TGTGCCAGCTCACCAGGGACGGTGGAAGGAGAGCAGTACTTC.

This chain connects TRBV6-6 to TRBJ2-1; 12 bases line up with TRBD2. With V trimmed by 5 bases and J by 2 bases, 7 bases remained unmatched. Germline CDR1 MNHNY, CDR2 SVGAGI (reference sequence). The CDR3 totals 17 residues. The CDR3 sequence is CASSKPTSGGTYNEQFF. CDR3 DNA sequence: TGTGCCAGCAGTAAACCGACTAGCGGGGGTACCTACAATGAGCAGTTCTTC.